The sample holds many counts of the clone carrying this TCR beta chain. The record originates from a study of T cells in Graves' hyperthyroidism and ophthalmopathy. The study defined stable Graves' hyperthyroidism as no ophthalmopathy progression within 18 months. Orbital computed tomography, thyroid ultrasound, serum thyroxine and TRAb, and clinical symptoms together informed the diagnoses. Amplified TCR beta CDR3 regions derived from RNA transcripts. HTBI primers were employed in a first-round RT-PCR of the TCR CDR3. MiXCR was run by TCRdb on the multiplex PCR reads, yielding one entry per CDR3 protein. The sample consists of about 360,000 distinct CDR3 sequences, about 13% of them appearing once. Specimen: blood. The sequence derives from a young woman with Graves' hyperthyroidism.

The CDR3 DNA reads as TGTGCCAGCCTGGACCCGGGACGGACCTACTATGGCTACACCTTC. As protein: CASLDPGRTYYGYTF. This chain uses TRBV6-1 with TRBJ1-2; D is perhaps TRBD1 (5 bases). The length of the CDR3 is 15 residues. V lost 8 bases and J lost 3, with 19 bases in between. Germline V CDR1 and CDR2: MNHNS, SASEGT.